This T cell receptor (beta chain) was identified in a study of Ad26.COV2.S vaccination and SARS-CoV-2 variants. The overall study: Donor was in the COV1001 Ad26.COV2.S trial arm.

Germline V gene data show CDR1 as ENHRY and CDR2 as SYGVKD. V lost 3 bases to trimming and J lost 0 bases; unmatched junction nucleotides: 2. The CDR3 has 15 amino acids. Assay used: immunoSEQ multiplex PCR; TCRdb lists only in-frame clones, some missing. The sample includes about 350,000 clones, about 87% seen only once; the top ten take roughly 6%. Treatment: roughly 18 received Ad26.COV2.S at low or high dose, single or two shots; roughly five received placebo; per-sample allocation not given. Sampling occurred on day 63 after the first vaccine or placebo injection. V usage is TRBV10-3 and J usage is TRBJ2-1, with 7 bases aligning to TRBD2. The input for sequencing was peripheral blood, taken in a trial of Ad26.COV2.S vaccine versus placebo. This clonotype was sampled from a person aged 18-60 years who received the Ad26.COV2.S COVID-19 vaccine or a placebo. The CDR3 spells CAISDGGSSYNEQFF. The CDR3 bases are TGTGCCATCAGTGACGGGGGGAGCTCCTACAATGAGCAGTTCTTC.